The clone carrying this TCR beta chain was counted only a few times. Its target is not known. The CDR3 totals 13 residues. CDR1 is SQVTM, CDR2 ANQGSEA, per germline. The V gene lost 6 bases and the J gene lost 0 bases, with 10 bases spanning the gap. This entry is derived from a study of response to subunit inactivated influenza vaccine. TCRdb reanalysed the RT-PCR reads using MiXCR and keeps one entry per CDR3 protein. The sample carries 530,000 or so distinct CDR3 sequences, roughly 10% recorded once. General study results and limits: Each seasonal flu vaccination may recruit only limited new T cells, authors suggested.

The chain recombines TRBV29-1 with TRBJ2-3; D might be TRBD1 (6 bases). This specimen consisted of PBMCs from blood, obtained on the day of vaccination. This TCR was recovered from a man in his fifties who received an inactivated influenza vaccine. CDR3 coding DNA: TGCAGCGTCCGTACAGGGAGCACAGATACGCAGTATTTT. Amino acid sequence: CSVRTGSTDTQYF.